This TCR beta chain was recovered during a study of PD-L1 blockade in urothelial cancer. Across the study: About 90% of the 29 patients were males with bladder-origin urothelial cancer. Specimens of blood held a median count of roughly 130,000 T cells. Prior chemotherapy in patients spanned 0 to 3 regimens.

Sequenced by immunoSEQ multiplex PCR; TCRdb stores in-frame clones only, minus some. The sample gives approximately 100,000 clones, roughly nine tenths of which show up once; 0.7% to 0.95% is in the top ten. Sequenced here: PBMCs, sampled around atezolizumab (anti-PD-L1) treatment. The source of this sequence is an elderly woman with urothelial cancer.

The CDR3: CASSPPRLAGLETQYF. Here the CDR3 DNA reads TGTGCCAGCTCACCACCGAGACTAGCGGGACTAGAGACCCAGTACTTC. V is TRBV18 and J is TRBJ2-5, with 11 positions matching TRBD2. CDR1 and CDR2 (germline): KGHSH, LQKENI. There are 16 residues in the CDR3. With V trimmed by 0 bases and J by 4 bases, 4 bases remained unmatched.